A selection of T cell receptor beta chains follows, all from one sample in a study of T cell repertoires in cytomegalovirus infection. One entry per CDR3 protein, called by TCRdb with MiXCR from the reads. The data show around 300,000 distinct CDR3 sequences, more than 8% seen once. The specimen was PBMCs. The receptors here all came from a human donor in good health (CMV status not recorded). Some clones in this sample may be carry-over from other donors' samples. Each CDR3 is given with its conserved first and last residue. The D gene is left open where the match is weak. A row's size may be missing; if present it is once, few, many or a size class.

d_call: .; v_call: TRBV7-2; clone_size: few; j_call: TRBJ1-1; cdr3_nt: TGTGCCAGCAGCTTAAGTCCGGGTCTGAGGCTCGTGAACACTGAAGCTTTCTTT; cdr3_aa: CASSLSPGLRLVNTEAFF
d_call: .; v_call: TRBV11-2; clone_size: many; j_call: TRBJ2-6; cdr3_nt: TGTGCCAGCAGCTTAGGGGCAGGGGTTTCCTCTGGGGCCAACGTCCTGACTTTC; cdr3_aa: CASSLGAGVSSGANVLTF
d_call: TRBD2; v_call: TRBV7-8; clone_size: many; j_call: TRBJ2-7; cdr3_nt: TGTGCCAGCAGCTTAGCTCGCCCCGGCGGGGGGATCCGTGGCTACGAGCAGTACTTC; cdr3_aa: CASSLARPGGGIRGYEQYF
d_call: .; v_call: TRBV7-2; clone_size: many; j_call: TRBJ2-3; cdr3_nt: TGTGCCAGCAGCTTAGTAGGCGCCACAGATACGCAGTATTTT; cdr3_aa: CASSLVGATDTQYF
d_call: .; v_call: TRBV7-3; clone_size: many; j_call: TRBJ1-1; cdr3_nt: TGTGCCAGCAGCTTGTGGACGAACACTGAAGCTTTCTTT; cdr3_aa: CASSLWTNTEAFF
d_call: .; v_call: TRBV6-2/TRBV6-3; clone_size: few; j_call: TRBJ2-2; cdr3_nt: TGTGCCAGCAGTAACCAGGGAACGAACACCGGGGAGCTGTTTTTT; cdr3_aa: CASSNQGTNTGELFF
d_call: .; v_call: TRBV12-5; clone_size: few; j_call: TRBJ1-4; cdr3_nt: TGTGCTAGTGGTTTGATGCCAGGGGTGAGGGAAAAACTGTTTTTT; cdr3_aa: CASGLMPGVREKLFF
d_call: .; v_call: TRBV12-3/TRBV12-4; clone_size: .; j_call: TRBJ1-1; cdr3_nt: TGTGCCAGCAGGCCTCAGGGACGGGGGGATTGGAACACTGAAGCTTTCTTT; cdr3_aa: CASRPQGRGDWNTEAFF
d_call: .; v_call: TRBV4-1; clone_size: .; j_call: TRBJ2-3; cdr3_nt: TGCGCCAGCAGCCAAGATCGGGCCAAAGATACGCAGTATTTT; cdr3_aa: CASSQDRAKDTQYF
d_call: TRBD2; v_call: TRBV20-1; clone_size: few; j_call: TRBJ2-2; cdr3_nt: TGCAGTGCTAGAGATCGACTAGCGAGGAACACCGGGGAGCTGTTTTTT; cdr3_aa: CSARDRLARNTGELFF
d_call: .; v_call: TRBV6-2/TRBV6-3; clone_size: few; j_call: TRBJ1-1; cdr3_nt: TGTGCCACCATAAGACCCGGGGTGGGCACTGAAGCTTTCTTT; cdr3_aa: CATIRPGVGTEAFF
d_call: .; v_call: TRBV11-2; clone_size: .; j_call: TRBJ2-5; cdr3_nt: TGTGCCAGCAGCTTGGGCGGGAGACAGGCGAGCTCAACCCAGTACTTC; cdr3_aa: CASSLGGRQASSTQYF
d_call: .; v_call: TRBV7-9; clone_size: few; j_call: TRBJ1-5; cdr3_nt: TGTGCCAGCAGCCAATTTAGCAATCAGCCCCAGCATTTT; cdr3_aa: CASSQFSNQPQHF
d_call: .; v_call: TRBV7-9; clone_size: few; j_call: TRBJ2-4; cdr3_nt: TGTGCCAGCAGCGACCCGAATCGGGGAGCCGCGGCCAAAAACATTCAGTACTTC; cdr3_aa: CASSDPNRGAAAKNIQYF
d_call: TRBD2; v_call: TRBV7-2; clone_size: many; j_call: TRBJ2-3; cdr3_nt: TGTGCCAGCAGCTTAGTGGGGACTAGCGGGACGGCAGATACGCAGTATTTT; cdr3_aa: CASSLVGTSGTADTQYF
d_call: TRBD1; v_call: TRBV6-5; clone_size: many; j_call: TRBJ1-6; cdr3_nt: TGTGCCAGCAGCTATCAAACGACAGGGAGATTTTCACCCCTCCACTTT; cdr3_aa: CASSYQTTGRFSPLHF
d_call: TRBD1; v_call: TRBV6-5; clone_size: few; j_call: TRBJ2-1; cdr3_nt: TGTGCCAGCAGTCCGACAGGGACCCATGAGCAGTTCTTC; cdr3_aa: CASSPTGTHEQFF
d_call: .; v_call: TRBV24-1; clone_size: .; j_call: TRBJ2-3; cdr3_nt: TGTGCCACCAGTGAGGGACAAGGACGGACAGATACGCAGTATTTT; cdr3_aa: CATSEGQGRTDTQYF
d_call: TRBD2; v_call: TRBV12-3/TRBV12-4; clone_size: .; j_call: TRBJ2-3; cdr3_nt: TGTGCCAGCAGCCGACCTATAGCGGGAGGGACCACAGATACGCAGTATTTT; cdr3_aa: CASSRPIAGGTTDTQYF
d_call: .; v_call: TRBV19; clone_size: few; j_call: TRBJ1-2; cdr3_nt: TGTGCCAGTAGTATGACCCGGACGTATGGCTACACCTTC; cdr3_aa: CASSMTRTYGYTF
d_call: .; v_call: TRBV12-3/TRBV12-4; clone_size: few; j_call: TRBJ2-6; cdr3_nt: TGTGCCAGCAGGACTTCAAATTCTGGGGCCAACGTCCTGACTTTC; cdr3_aa: CASRTSNSGANVLTF
d_call: .; v_call: TRBV20-1; clone_size: few; j_call: TRBJ1-5; cdr3_nt: TGCAGTGCTGAAGGGGGGGGGACGGGGCAGCCCCAGCATTTT; cdr3_aa: CSAEGGGTGQPQHF
d_call: .; v_call: TRBV7-2; clone_size: many; j_call: TRBJ2-3; cdr3_nt: TGTGCCAGCAGCTTACTTCGCACAGATACGCAGTATTTT; cdr3_aa: CASSLLRTDTQYF
d_call: TRBD1; v_call: TRBV28; clone_size: many; j_call: TRBJ2-3; cdr3_nt: TGTGCCAGCAGTTCGCTAACCCAGACAGGGGGCTGGACAGATACGCAGTATTTT; cdr3_aa: CASSSLTQTGGWTDTQYF
d_call: .; v_call: TRBV7-2; clone_size: few; j_call: TRBJ2-2; cdr3_nt: TGTGCCAGCAGCCCCCAGATAATAACCGGGGAGCTGTTTTTT; cdr3_aa: CASSPQIITGELFF
d_call: .; v_call: TRBV7-2; clone_size: many; j_call: TRBJ2-2; cdr3_nt: TGTGCCAGCAGCTTTCTAGTTGTGTCCGGGGAGCTGTTTTTT; cdr3_aa: CASSFLVVSGELFF
d_call: .; v_call: TRBV7-3; clone_size: many; j_call: TRBJ1-2; cdr3_nt: TGTGCCAGCAGCATAGAAGTGGGCAGGTCTAACTATGGCTACACCTTC; cdr3_aa: CASSIEVGRSNYGYTF
d_call: .; v_call: TRBV6-5; clone_size: few; j_call: TRBJ2-2; cdr3_nt: TGTGCCAGCAGTGGTATCGGGACTTTCAACACCGGGGAGCTGTTTTTT; cdr3_aa: CASSGIGTFNTGELFF
d_call: TRBD1; v_call: TRBV2; clone_size: few; j_call: TRBJ2-1; cdr3_nt: TGTGCCAGCAGTGGGTTCCCGGGACAGGGCAACAATGAGCAGTTCTTC; cdr3_aa: CASSGFPGQGNNEQFF
d_call: TRBD2; v_call: TRBV7-9; clone_size: many; j_call: TRBJ2-1; cdr3_nt: TGTGCCAGCAGCCCAGTGCGACTAGCGGGGGGAGGAAATGAGCAGTTCTTC; cdr3_aa: CASSPVRLAGGGNEQFF
d_call: TRBD2; v_call: TRBV25-1; clone_size: .; j_call: TRBJ2-1; cdr3_nt: TGTGCCAGCAGTGATATTCGGCGGGGGGGCAGTGAGCAGTTCTTC; cdr3_aa: CASSDIRRGGSEQFF
d_call: .; v_call: TRBV13; clone_size: many; j_call: TRBJ1-1; cdr3_nt: TGTGCCAGCAGCCGGGGCCAAGGGGGACGTAGCGAAGCTTTCTTT; cdr3_aa: CASSRGQGGRSEAFF
d_call: TRBD1; v_call: TRBV6-2/TRBV6-3; clone_size: .; j_call: TRBJ2-7; cdr3_nt: TGTGCCAGCGGCCCGTTAGGGGGACAGGGCGAGCAGTACTTC; cdr3_aa: CASGPLGGQGEQYF
d_call: .; v_call: TRBV10-3; clone_size: few; j_call: TRBJ1-2; cdr3_nt: TGTGCCATCATGGGAGCAAACTATGGCTACACCTTC; cdr3_aa: CAIMGANYGYTF
d_call: .; v_call: TRBV20-1; clone_size: few; j_call: TRBJ1-2; cdr3_nt: TGCAGTCCCAGCCGTATAAACTATGGCTACACCTTC; cdr3_aa: CSPSRINYGYTF
d_call: TRBD2; v_call: TRBV27; clone_size: .; j_call: TRBJ2-1; cdr3_nt: TGTGCCAGCCTACCGCGGACAGTCGGGACTAGCGGGAGGGCCCTGTCCTACAATGAGCAGTTCTTC; cdr3_aa: CASLPRTVGTSGRALSYNEQFF
d_call: TRBD2; v_call: TRBV7-2; clone_size: many; j_call: TRBJ2-1; cdr3_nt: TGTGCCAGCAGCCAGGGCTTAGCGGGAGTCGAGCAGTTCTTC; cdr3_aa: CASSQGLAGVEQFF
d_call: .; v_call: TRBV6-1; clone_size: many; j_call: TRBJ2-7; cdr3_nt: TGTGCCAGCAGTGAAGCGCAGAGGGTCTCCTACGAGCAGTACTTC; cdr3_aa: CASSEAQRVSYEQYF
d_call: .; v_call: TRBV7-2; clone_size: few; j_call: TRBJ1-6; cdr3_nt: TGTGCCAGCAGCTCACGGGGGGCGTATAATTCACCCCTCCACTTT; cdr3_aa: CASSSRGAYNSPLHF
d_call: TRBD1; v_call: TRBV7-2; clone_size: many; j_call: TRBJ1-1; cdr3_nt: TGTGCCAGCAGCTTAAACAGGGGGCAAACTGAAGCTTTCTTT; cdr3_aa: CASSLNRGQTEAFF
d_call: TRBD1; v_call: TRBV7-9; clone_size: many; j_call: TRBJ2-7; cdr3_nt: TGTGCCAGCAGCCCCGCTAGGGACAGGTATCCCCACAGCTCCTACGAGCAGTACTTC; cdr3_aa: CASSPARDRYPHSSYEQYF
d_call: TRBD2; v_call: TRBV7-8; clone_size: many; j_call: TRBJ2-3; cdr3_nt: TGTGCCAGCAGCCCCCAGGGACTAGGGTTCGTCGCAGATACGCAGTATTTT; cdr3_aa: CASSPQGLGFVADTQYF
d_call: TRBD2; v_call: TRBV6-1; clone_size: many; j_call: TRBJ2-4; cdr3_nt: TGTGCCAGCAGGCGGGGGGAGGGCATGGCCAAAAACATTCAGTACTTC; cdr3_aa: CASRRGEGMAKNIQYF
d_call: .; v_call: TRBV7-2; clone_size: many; j_call: TRBJ2-2; cdr3_nt: TGTGCCAGCAGGACAGGCCGCACCGGGGAGCTGTTTTTT; cdr3_aa: CASRTGRTGELFF
d_call: .; v_call: TRBV4-1; clone_size: many; j_call: TRBJ1-1; cdr3_nt: TGCGCCAGCAGCCAAGGAACCCTACCTGAAGCTTTCTTT; cdr3_aa: CASSQGTLPEAFF
d_call: .; v_call: TRBV28; clone_size: .; j_call: TRBJ1-5; cdr3_nt: TGTGCCAGCAGTGCCCCCAGTAGCAATCAGCCCCAGCATTTT; cdr3_aa: CASSAPSSNQPQHF
d_call: TRBD2; v_call: TRBV15; clone_size: few; j_call: TRBJ2-1; cdr3_nt: TGTGCCACCAGCAGGACTAGCGGGAGGGCCGCAGTCTCCTACAATGAGCAGTTCTTC; cdr3_aa: CATSRTSGRAAVSYNEQFF
d_call: .; v_call: TRBV25-1; clone_size: few; j_call: TRBJ2-7; cdr3_nt: TGTGCCAGCAACCGGGGCCACGAGCAGTACTTC; cdr3_aa: CASNRGHEQYF
d_call: .; v_call: TRBV5-1; clone_size: many; j_call: TRBJ2-7; cdr3_nt: TGCGCCAGCAGAAGGCTCGGGGGAACCTACGAGCAGTACTTC; cdr3_aa: CASRRLGGTYEQYF
d_call: TRBD2; v_call: TRBV7-6; clone_size: many; j_call: TRBJ2-5; cdr3_nt: TGTGCCAGCAGCTCAATGGCTAGCGGGAGCGGGGAGACCCAGTACTTC; cdr3_aa: CASSSMASGSGETQYF
d_call: .; v_call: TRBV6-2/TRBV6-3; clone_size: many; j_call: TRBJ2-5; cdr3_nt: TGTGCCAGCAGTTACCGGGGGACCCTCCATACCCAAGAGACCCAGTACTTC; cdr3_aa: CASSYRGTLHTQETQYF
d_call: .; v_call: TRBV6-2/TRBV6-3; clone_size: .; j_call: TRBJ1-5; cdr3_nt: TGTGCCAGCGCCGAGGATTCCACTGTTTGGCAGCCCCAGCATTTT; cdr3_aa: CASAEDSTVWQPQHF
d_call: .; v_call: TRBV6-2/TRBV6-3; clone_size: many; j_call: TRBJ2-7; cdr3_nt: TGTGCCAGCATCGGTCCCGGGCGAGACAGAACGACGCCCTCCTACGAGCAGTACTTC; cdr3_aa: CASIGPGRDRTTPSYEQYF